This T cell receptor (beta chain) was sequenced during a study of vaccination and CD4 T cells after COVID-19. Study-wide results and caveats: From about 20 to 38, the median of SARS-CoV-2-reactive clonotypes rose without reaching significance.

Notes on this clonotype: Its specificity is not known.

With the Oncomine TCR Beta short-read assay, DNA from cultured CD4+ T cells was sequenced. TCRdb re-derived calls from the PCR reads in MiXCR, one entry per CDR3 protein. The table has around 20,000 distinct CDR3 sequences, 44% seen once. Treatment reported: roughly ten-day PBMC culture with coronavirus spike peptide pools or control peptides (ViraFEST assay). Material: CD4+ T cells from blood, cultured in vitro, obtained before SARS-CoV-2 vaccination. This TCR was sampled from a human donor who had recovered from COVID-19.

CDR3 nucleotides: TGTGCCAGCAGGGAAACACAGCAGGGATCGGCTACAACCTTC. Encoded protein: CASRETQQGSATTF. J is TRBJ1-2 and V is TRBV25-1; tentatively, D is TRBD1 (5 bases). This CDR3 spans 14 amino acids. Germline CDR1 MGHDK, CDR2 SYGVNS. V lost 6 bases to trimming and J lost 14 bases, with 25 bases between them.